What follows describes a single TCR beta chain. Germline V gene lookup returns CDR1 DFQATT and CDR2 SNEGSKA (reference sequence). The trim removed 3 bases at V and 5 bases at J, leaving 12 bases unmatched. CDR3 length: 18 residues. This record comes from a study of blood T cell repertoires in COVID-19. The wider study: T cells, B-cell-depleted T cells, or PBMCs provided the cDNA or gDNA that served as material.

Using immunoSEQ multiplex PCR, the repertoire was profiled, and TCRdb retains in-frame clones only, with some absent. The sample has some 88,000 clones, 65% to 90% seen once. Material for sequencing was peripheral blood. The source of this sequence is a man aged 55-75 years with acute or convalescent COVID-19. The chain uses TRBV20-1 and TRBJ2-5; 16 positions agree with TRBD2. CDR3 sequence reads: CSASSDGTSGRAGETQYF. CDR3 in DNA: TGCAGTGCTAGTTCCGACGGGACTAGCGGGAGGGCTGGGGAGACCCAGTACTTC.